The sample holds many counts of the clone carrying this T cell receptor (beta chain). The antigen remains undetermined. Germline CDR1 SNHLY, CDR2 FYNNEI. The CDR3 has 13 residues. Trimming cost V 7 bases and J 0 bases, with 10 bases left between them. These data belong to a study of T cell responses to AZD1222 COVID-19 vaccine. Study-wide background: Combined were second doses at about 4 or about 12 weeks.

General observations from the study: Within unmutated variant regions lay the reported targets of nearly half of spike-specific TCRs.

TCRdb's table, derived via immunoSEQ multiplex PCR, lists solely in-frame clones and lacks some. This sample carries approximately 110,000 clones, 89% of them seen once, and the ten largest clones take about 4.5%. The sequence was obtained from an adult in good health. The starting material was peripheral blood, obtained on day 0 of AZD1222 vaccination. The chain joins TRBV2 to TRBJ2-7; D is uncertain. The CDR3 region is CASIPPDSYEQYF. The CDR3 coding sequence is TGTGCCAGCATCCCCCCAGACTCCTACGAGCAGTACTTC.